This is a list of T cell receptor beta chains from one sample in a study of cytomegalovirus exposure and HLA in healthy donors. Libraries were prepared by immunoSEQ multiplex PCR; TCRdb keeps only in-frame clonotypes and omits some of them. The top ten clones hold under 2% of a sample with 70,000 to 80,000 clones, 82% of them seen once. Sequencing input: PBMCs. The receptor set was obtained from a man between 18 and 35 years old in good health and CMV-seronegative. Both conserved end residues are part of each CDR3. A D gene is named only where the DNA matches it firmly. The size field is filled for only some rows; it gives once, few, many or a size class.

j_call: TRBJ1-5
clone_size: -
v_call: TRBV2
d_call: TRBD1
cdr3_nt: TGTGCCAGCAGCTATCGACAGGGGAATGGTCAGCCCCAGCATTTT
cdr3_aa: CASSYRQGNGQPQHF

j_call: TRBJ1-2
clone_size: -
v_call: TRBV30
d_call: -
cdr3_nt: TGTGCCTGGAGAGTGGCGGTTAACTATGGCTACACCTTC
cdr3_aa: CAWRVAVNYGYTF

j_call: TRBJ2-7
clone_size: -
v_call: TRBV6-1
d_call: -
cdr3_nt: TGTGCCAGCAGTGAGGGGGCGGACAGCTCCTACGAGCAGTACTTC
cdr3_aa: CASSEGADSSYEQYF

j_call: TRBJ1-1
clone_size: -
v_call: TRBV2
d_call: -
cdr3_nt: TGTGCCAGCGGGCAAGTTTTGGACACTGAAGCTTTCTTT
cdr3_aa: CASGQVLDTEAFF

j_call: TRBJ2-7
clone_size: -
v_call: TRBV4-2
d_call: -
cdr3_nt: TGTGCCAGCAGCCAGCGGTTGGCAGACAGCTCCTACGAGCAGTACTTC
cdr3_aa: CASSQRLADSSYEQYF

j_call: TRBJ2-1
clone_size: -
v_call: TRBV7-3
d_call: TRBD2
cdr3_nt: TGTGCCAGCAGCTTATCAAGCGGGAGTTTGAGTGAGCAGTTCTTC
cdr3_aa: CASSLSSGSLSEQFF

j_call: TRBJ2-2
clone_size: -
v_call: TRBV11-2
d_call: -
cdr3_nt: TGTGCCAGCAGCTTATTGCGGACAGCGCATATGACCGGGGAGCTGTTTTTT
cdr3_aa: CASSLLRTAHMTGELFF

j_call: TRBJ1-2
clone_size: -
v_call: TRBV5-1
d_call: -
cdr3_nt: TGCGCCAGCAGCTTGGCGACGGCGGGCAGAGCTAACTATGGCTACACCTTC
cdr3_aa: CASSLATAGRANYGYTF

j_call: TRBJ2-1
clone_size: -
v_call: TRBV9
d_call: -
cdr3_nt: TGTGCCAGCACCCGCGGGACTCTGGGTGAGCAGTTCTTC
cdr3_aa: CASTRGTLGEQFF

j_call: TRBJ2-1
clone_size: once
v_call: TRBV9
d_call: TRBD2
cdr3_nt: TGTGCCAGCAGCGACCTACGCCTAGCGGGAGGTTACAATGAGCAGTTCTTC
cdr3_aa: CASSDLRLAGGYNEQFF

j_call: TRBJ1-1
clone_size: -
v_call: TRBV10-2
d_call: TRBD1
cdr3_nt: TGCGCCAGCAGTTTGGACAGGGGTTCAGCTTTCTTT
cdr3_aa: CASSLDRGSAFF

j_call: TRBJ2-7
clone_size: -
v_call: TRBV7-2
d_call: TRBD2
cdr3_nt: TGTGCCAGCAGCTTAGAGGGGAGGGTAGGCTACGAGCAGTACTTC
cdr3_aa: CASSLEGRVGYEQYF

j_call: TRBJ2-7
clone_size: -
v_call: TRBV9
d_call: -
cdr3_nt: TGTGCCAGCAGCGACGGACTAACTACCCACGAGCAGTACTTC
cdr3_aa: CASSDGLTTHEQYF

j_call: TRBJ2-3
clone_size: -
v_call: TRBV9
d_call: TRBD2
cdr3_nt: TGTGCCAGCAGCGTAGTCGGGACTAGACAGACAGATACGCAGTATTTT
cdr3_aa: CASSVVGTRQTDTQYF

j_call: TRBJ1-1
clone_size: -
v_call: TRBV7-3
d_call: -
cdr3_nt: TGTGCCAGCAGCTTAATGGCGGAGAACACTGAAGCTTTCTTT
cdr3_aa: CASSLMAENTEAFF

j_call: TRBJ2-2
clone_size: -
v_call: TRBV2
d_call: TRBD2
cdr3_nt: TGTGCCAGCAGCCCTACTAGCGGGAGGGTGACCGGGGAGCTGTTTTTT
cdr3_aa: CASSPTSGRVTGELFF

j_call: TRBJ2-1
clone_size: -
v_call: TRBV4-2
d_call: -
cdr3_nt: TGTGCCAGCAGCCAAGACGGTAACAATGAGCAGTTCTTC
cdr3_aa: CASSQDGNNEQFF

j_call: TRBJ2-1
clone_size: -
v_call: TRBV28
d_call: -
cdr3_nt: TGTGCCAGCAAGGGGGTAAATGAGCAGTTCTTC
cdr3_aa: CASKGVNEQFF

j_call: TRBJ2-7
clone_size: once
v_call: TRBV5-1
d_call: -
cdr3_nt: TGCGCCAGCAGCGCGGACAGCGAACGAGTACACTTC
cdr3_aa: CASSADSERVHF

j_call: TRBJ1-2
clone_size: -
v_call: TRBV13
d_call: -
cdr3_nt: TGTGCCAGCAGCTTAGGCAGTCTCTATGGCTACACCTTC
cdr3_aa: CASSLGSLYGYTF

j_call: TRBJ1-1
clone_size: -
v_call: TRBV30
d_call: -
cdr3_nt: TGTGCCTGGAGTCAGTTGAACACTGAAGCTTTCTTT
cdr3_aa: CAWSQLNTEAFF

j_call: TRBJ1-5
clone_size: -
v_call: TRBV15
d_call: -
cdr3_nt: TGTGCCACCAGCAGAGATAGTAGCAATCAGCCCCAGCATTTT
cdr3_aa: CATSRDSSNQPQHF

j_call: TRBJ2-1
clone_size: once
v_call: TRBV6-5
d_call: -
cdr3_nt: TGTGCCAGCAGATATGAGCGTTTGTACAATGAGCAGTTCTTC
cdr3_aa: CASRYERLYNEQFF

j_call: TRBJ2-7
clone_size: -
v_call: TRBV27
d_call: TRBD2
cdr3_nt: TGTGCCAGCAGTTCACTAGCGGGAGGGCCCTACGAGCAGTACTTC
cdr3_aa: CASSSLAGGPYEQYF

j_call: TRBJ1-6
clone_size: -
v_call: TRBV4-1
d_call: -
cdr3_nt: TGCGCCAGCAGCCTCGGAGAAGGGGTATCACCCCTCCACTTT
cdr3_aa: CASSLGEGVSPLHF

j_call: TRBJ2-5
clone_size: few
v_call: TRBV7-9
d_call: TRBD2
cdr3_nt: TGTGCCAGCACTATCGGTAGCGGGGGGTTACAAGAGACCCAGTACTTC
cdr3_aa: CASTIGSGGLQETQYF

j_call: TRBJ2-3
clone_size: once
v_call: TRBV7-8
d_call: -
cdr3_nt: TGTGCCAGCAGCAACAGTTGGGATACGCAGTATTTT
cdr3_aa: CASSNSWDTQYF

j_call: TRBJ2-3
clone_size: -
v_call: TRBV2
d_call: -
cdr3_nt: TGTGCCAGCAGTGTATACCGGGACTCGCGGGCTAAGGAGTATTTT
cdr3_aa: CASSVYRDSRAKEYF

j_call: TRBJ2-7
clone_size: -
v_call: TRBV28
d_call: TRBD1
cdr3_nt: TGTGCCAGCAGTTTGGACAGGTTGTCGGAATACGAGCAGTACTTC
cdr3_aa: CASSLDRLSEYEQYF

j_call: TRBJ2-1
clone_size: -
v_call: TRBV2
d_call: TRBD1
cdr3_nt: TGTGCCAGGACGACAGGGGCCGATGAGCAGTTCTTC
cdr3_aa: CARTTGADEQFF

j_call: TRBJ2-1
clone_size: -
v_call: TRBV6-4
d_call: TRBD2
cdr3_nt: TGTGCCAGCAAGAGGACTAGCGGAGCCTGGTCCAATGAGCAGTTCTTC
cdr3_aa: CASKRTSGAWSNEQFF

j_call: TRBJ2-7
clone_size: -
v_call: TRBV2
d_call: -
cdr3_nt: TGTGCCAGCAGTGGAGAGGCCTACTACGAGCAGTACTTC
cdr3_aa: CASSGEAYYEQYF

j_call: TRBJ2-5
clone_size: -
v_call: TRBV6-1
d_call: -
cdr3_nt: TGTGCCAGCAGTGACTATATAGGCATGGGTCGAGGGGAGACCCAGTACTTC
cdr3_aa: CASSDYIGMGRGETQYF

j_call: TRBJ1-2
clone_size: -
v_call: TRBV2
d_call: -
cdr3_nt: TGTGCCAGCAGGGAAAGGACAGTTTTTTGGGGCTACACCTTC
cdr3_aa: CASRERTVFWGYTF

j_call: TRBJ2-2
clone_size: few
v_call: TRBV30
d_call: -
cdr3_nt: TGTGCCTGGACCCCCAGCGCCGGGGAGCTGTTTTTT
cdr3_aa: CAWTPSAGELFF